This T cell receptor beta chain was recorded in a study of T cell repertoires in cytomegalovirus infection. Study context: Matching HLA type and CMV infection were both indicated by public TCR beta signatures.

This clonotype showed up many times. The germline V gene encodes CDR1 LNHNV and CDR2 YYDKDF (reference sequence). Trimming removed 1 base from V and 7 bases from J, with 8 bases in between. This CDR3 is built from 13 residues. TCRdb reprocessed the reads with MiXCR, giving one entry per CDR3 protein. The data show roughly 250,000 distinct CDR3 sequences, with roughly 22% seen just once and roughly 18% held by the top ten. The specimen was CD8+ T cells from PBMCs. The sequence was collected from a human donor in good health (CMV status not recorded). Some clones in this sample may be carry-over from other donors' samples. This chain links TRBV15 with TRBJ2-1; D not resolved. CDR3 sequence (DNA): TGTGCCACCAGCAGAGTGGTGGGGAATGAGCAGTTCTTC. Protein sequence: CATSRVVGNEQFF.